A single sample is the source of the 10 T cell receptor beta chains below, sequenced in a study of PD-L1 blockade in urothelial cancer. This table comes from immunoSEQ multiplex PCR, and its TCRdb copy is limited to in-frame clones, with some not included. This table has approximately 80,000 clones, over 80% appearing once. The sample was PBMCs, taken around atezolizumab (anti-PD-L1) treatment. Receptor source: a man between 65 and 79 years old with urothelial cancer.

There are a few counts of this clone. The rearrangement joins TRBV27 to TRBJ2-5, with 10 positions matching TRBD2. Germline V gene lookup returns CDR1 MNHEY and CDR2 SMNVEV (reference sequence). Trimming removed 4 bases from V and 5 bases from J; junction bases left unmatched: 4. The CDR3 is 14 residues long. The CDR3 is CASSYSGRLETQYF. CDR3 sequence (DNA): TGTGCCAGCAGTTATAGCGGGAGGCTGGAGACCCAGTACTTC.

This clone has just one count. The chain uses TRBV2 and TRBJ1-2; 9 bases agree with TRBD1. With V trimmed by 7 bases and J by 5 bases, 8 bases remained unmatched. This CDR3 has 14 residues. CDR1 is SNHLY, CDR2 FYNNEI, per germline. The chain's CDR3 is CASTLQGALYGYTF. Written as DNA, the CDR3 is TGTGCCAGCACCCTACAGGGGGCGTTATATGGCTACACCTTC. The complete variable domain, with remaining parts taken from reference TRBV2 and TRBJ1-2, reads EPEVTQTPSHQVTQMGQEVILRCVPISNHLYFYWYRQILGQKVEFLVSFYNNEISEKSEIFDDQFSVERPDGSNFTLKIRSTKLEDSAMYFCASTLQGALYGYTFGSGTRLTVV.

The J gene is TRBJ2-5, the V gene TRBV27; 10 nucleotides agree with TRBD2. Germline values: CDR1 MNHEY, CDR2 SMNVEV (reference sequence). This CDR3 comprises 16 residues. With V trimmed by 4 bases and J by 7 bases, 12 bases remained unmatched. CDR3: CASSSMLAGEGPTQYF. The CDR3 region has the DNA TGTGCCAGCAGTTCCATGCTAGCGGGGGAGGGACCGACCCAGTACTTC.

The chain links TRBV18 to TRBJ1-2, with a tentative D call TRBD1 (6 bases). The CDR3 runs 13 residues. Trimming removed 2 bases at V and 8 bases at J, with 12 bases between. Germline CDR1 is KGHSH and CDR2 is LQKENI. The CDR3 nucleotides read TGTGCCAGCTCACCAAGGACAGTTGGAGGCTACACCTTC. Translated: CASSPRTVGGYTF. The full variable domain, rest sourced from reference TRBV18 and TRBJ1-2, is NAGVMQNPRHLVRRRGQEARLRCSPMKGHSHVYWYRQLPEEGLKFMVYLQKENIIDESGMPKERFSAEFPKEGPSILRIQQVVRGDSAAYFCASSPRTVGGYTFGSGTRLTVV.

This clone appeared once. The rearrangement links TRBV7-2 to TRBJ2-7; the D gene is possibly TRBD2 (5 bases). This CDR3 has 14 residues. Germline CDR1 reads SGHTA; CDR2 reads FQGNSA. The V gene lost 2 bases and the J gene lost 6 bases, with 14 bases spanning the gap. The CDR3 protein is CASSLQARGGEQYF. CDR3 coding DNA: TGTGCCAGCAGCTTACAAGCACGGGGTGGCGAGCAGTACTTC.

This rearrangement joins TRBV6-5 to TRBJ1-1, with a tentative D call TRBD1 (6 bases). There are 15 residues in the CDR3. Germline V lookup: CDR1 MNHEY, CDR2 SVGAGI. Trimming cost V 6 bases and J 1 base, with 15 bases left between them. The CDR3 DNA is TGTGCCAGCAGGACTCTAACAGGGCGGAACACTGAAGCTTTCTTT. This gives the protein CASRTLTGRNTEAFF.

The rearrangement joins TRBV9 to TRBJ2-5; TRBD1 aligns across 8 bases. This CDR3 has 18 residues. The junction had 12 bases not matched to a gene; V was cut back by 0 bases and J by 2 bases. The germline V gene encodes CDR1 SGDLS and CDR2 YYNGEE. CDR3 bases: TGTGCCAGCAGCGTAGGGGCCCTGCGACAGGGGACTCAAGAGACCCAGTACTTC. Translated, it gives CASSVGALRQGTQETQYF.

The chain recombines TRBV19 with TRBJ1-1; perhaps TRBD1 as D (6 bases). The CDR3 length is 15 residues. Germline CDR1 LNHDA, CDR2 SQIVND (reference sequence). V was clipped by 7 bases and J by 0 bases, with 15 bases between them. CDR3 protein: CASTPQGAVNTEAFF. CDR3 nucleotide sequence: TGTGCCAGTACCCCACAGGGAGCGGTGAACACTGAAGCTTTCTTT. Using reference TRBV19 and TRBJ1-1 for the parts outside the CDR3, the full variable domain is DGGITQSPKYLFRKEGQNVTLSCEQNLNHDAMYWYRQDPGQGLRLIYYSQIVNDFQKGDIAEGYSVSREKKESFPLTVTSAQKNPTAFYLCASTPQGAVNTEAFFGQGTRLTVV.

The J gene is TRBJ1-1, the V gene TRBV9; no reliable D call. Germline assignment: CDR1 SGDLS and CDR2 YYNGEE. V was trimmed by 3 bases and J by 10 bases, leaving 7 bases between them. This CDR3 spans 10 amino acids. CDR3 region: CASSALLAFF. Written as DNA, the CDR3 is TGTGCCAGCAGCGCACTTTTAGCTTTCTTT.

This rearrangement joins TRBV11-3 to TRBJ2-7; 7 bases fit TRBD1. Germline V gene data show CDR1 as SGHNT and CDR2 as YENEEA. CDR3 length: 14 amino acids. The trim removed 4 bases at V and 8 bases at J, leaving 11 bases unmatched. The CDR3 DNA sequence: TGTGCCAGCAGCTCCCCGACAGGGTGGTTACAGCAGTACTTC. This translates into CASSSPTGWLQQYF.